The entry below gives a single TCR beta chain sequence along with its context. The CDR3 is 16 amino acids. CDR1 and CDR2 from the germline V gene are SGHVS and FQNEAQ. V shed 0 bases and J shed 4 bases, with 13 bases lying between them. Libraries were prepared by immunoSEQ multiplex PCR; TCRdb keeps only in-frame clonotypes and omits some of them. The sample includes 640,000 or so clones, 70% to 90% of them seen just once. The source of the sample is a study of shared T cell receptors in the human thymus. This sample was shared with a second study, whose subject was human thymus T cells. Per that study: Thymic tissue was derived from resections collected during corrective heart surgery.

The chain is built from TRBV7-8 and TRBJ1-3; D may be TRBD1 (5 bases). Sample: thymocytes. This TCR came from a boy under three years old with a congenital heart defect. CDR3 region: CASSLAPGGRGNTIYF. DNA of the CDR3: TGTGCCAGCAGCTTAGCGCCCGGGGGAAGAGGAAACACCATATATTTT. Together with reference TRBV7-8 and TRBJ1-3, the CDR3 gives the full variable domain: GAGVSQSPRYKVAKRGQDVALRCDPISGHVSLFWYQQALGQGPEFLTYFQNEAQLDKSGLPSDRFFAERPEGSVSTLKIQRTQQEDSAVYLCASSLAPGGRGNTIYFGEGSWLTVV.